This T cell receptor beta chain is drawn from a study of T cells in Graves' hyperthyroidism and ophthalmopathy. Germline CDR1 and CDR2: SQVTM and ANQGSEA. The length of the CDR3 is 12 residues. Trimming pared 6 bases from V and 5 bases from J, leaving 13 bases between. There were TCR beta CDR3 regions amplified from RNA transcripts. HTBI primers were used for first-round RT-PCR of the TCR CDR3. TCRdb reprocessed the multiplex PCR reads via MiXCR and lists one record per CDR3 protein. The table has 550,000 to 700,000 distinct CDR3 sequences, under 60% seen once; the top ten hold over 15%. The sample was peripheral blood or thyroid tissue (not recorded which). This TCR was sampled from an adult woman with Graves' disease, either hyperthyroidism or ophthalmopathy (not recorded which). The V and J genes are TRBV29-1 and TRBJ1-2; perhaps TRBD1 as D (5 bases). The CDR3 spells CSVSRGVYGYTF. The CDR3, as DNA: TGCAGCGTCTCTCGGGGGGTGTATGGCTACACCTTC.